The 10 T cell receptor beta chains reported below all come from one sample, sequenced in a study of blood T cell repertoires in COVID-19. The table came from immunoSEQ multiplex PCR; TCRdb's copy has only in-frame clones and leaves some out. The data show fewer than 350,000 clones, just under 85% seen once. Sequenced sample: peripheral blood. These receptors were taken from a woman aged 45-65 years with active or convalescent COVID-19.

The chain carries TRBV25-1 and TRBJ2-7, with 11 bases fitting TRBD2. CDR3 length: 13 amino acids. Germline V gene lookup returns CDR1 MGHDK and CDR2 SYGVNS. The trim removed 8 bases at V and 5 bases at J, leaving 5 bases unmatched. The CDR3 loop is CASGASGRNEQYF. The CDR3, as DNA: TGTGCCAGCGGAGCTAGCGGGAGGAACGAGCAGTACTTC.

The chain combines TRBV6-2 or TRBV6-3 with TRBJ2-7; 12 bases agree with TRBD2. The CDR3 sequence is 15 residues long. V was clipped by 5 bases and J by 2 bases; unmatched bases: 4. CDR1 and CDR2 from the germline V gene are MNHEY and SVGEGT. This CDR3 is CASSRRLAGAYEQYF. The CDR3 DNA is TGTGCCAGCAGTCGGAGACTAGCGGGGGCCTACGAGCAGTACTTC.

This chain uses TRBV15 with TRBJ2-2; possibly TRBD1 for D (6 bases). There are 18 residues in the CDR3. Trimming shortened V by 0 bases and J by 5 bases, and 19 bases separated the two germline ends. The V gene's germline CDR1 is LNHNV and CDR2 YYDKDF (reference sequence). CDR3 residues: CATSRDPGRTALTGELFF. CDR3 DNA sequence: TGTGCCACCAGCAGAGACCCGGGCAGGACAGCCCTTACCGGGGAGCTGTTTTTT.

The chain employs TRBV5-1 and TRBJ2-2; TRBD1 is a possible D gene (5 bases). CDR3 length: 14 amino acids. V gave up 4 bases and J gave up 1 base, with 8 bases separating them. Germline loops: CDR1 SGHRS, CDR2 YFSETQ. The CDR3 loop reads CASSQGVNTGELFF. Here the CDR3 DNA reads TGCGCCAGCAGCCAAGGGGTGAACACCGGGGAGCTGTTTTTT.

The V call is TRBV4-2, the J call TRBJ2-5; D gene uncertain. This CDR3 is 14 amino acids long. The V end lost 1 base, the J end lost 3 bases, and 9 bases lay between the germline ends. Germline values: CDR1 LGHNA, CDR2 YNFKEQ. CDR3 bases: TGTGCCAGCAGCCAAGGACTCAACGAAGAGACCCAGTACTTC. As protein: CASSQGLNEETQYF.

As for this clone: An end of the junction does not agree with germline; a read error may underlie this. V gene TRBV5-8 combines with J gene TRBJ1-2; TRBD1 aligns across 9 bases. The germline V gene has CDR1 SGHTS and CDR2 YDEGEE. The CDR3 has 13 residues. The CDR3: CASSWDRDRAPFF. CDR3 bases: TGTGCCAGCAGCTGGGACCGGGACAGGGCGCCTTTCTTC.

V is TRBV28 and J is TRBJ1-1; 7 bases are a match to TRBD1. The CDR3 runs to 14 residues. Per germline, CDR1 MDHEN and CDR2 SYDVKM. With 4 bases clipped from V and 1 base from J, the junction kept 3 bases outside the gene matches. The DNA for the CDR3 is TGTGCCAGCAGTTACGGGGACAGGAACACTGAAGCTTTCTTT. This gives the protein CASSYGDRNTEAFF.

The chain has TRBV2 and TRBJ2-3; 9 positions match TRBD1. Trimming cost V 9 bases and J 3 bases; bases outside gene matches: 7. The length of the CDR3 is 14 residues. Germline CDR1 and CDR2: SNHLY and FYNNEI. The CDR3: CASGGQGMTDTQYF. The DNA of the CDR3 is TGTGCCAGTGGGGGACAGGGAATGACAGATACGCAGTATTTT.

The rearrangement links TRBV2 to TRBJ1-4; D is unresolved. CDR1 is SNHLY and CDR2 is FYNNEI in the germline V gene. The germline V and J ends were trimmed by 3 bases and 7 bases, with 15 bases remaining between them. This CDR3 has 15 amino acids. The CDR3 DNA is TGTGCCAGCAGTGATCTCGGGAATTGGCCTGAAAAACTGTTTTTT. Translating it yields CASSDLGNWPEKLFF.

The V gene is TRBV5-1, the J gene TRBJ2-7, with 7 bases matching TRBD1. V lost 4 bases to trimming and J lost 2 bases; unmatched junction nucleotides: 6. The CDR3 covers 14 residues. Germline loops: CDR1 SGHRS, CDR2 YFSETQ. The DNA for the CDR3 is TGCGCCAGCAGCAACGCCGGACAGGCCTACGAGCAGTACTTC. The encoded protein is CASSNAGQAYEQYF.